The TCR beta chain under discussion was sequenced for a study of CD8 T cells in Susac syndrome. Random hexamers were used to reverse transcribe the RNA input (roughly 0.5 to 1 ug). A single record per CDR3 protein comes from TCRdb applying MiXCR to the immunoSEQ multiplex PCR reads. The sample lists approximately 120,000 distinct CDR3 sequences; 93% were seen once. V lost 1 base and J lost 5; bases outside the gene matches: 4. The CDR3 totals 15 residues. CDR1 SNHLY and CDR2 FYNNEI come from the germline V gene. Sequenced: CD8+ T cells from PBMCs. The chain joins TRBV2 to TRBJ2-4; 8 bases map to TRBD2. The receptor's source is a human donor with multiple sclerosis. As DNA, the CDR3 is TGTGCCAGCAGTGAAGAGTGGCGGGGGGAAAACATTCAGTACTTC. Amino acid sequence: CASSEEWRGENIQYF.